The 26 T cell receptor beta chains in this list originate from one sample, sequenced in a study of T cell changes during pregnancy in multiple sclerosis. Generated by immunoSEQ multiplex PCR, the TCRdb table keeps only in-frame clones and is missing some. This table holds approximately 90,000 clones, roughly 93% found once. The starting material was peripheral blood, obtained in the third trimester of pregnancy. The receptors originated from a female donor with multiple sclerosis, enrolled in a pregnancy study.

The chain couples TRBV12-5 to TRBJ1-5; D call uncertain. CDR3 length equals 15 residues. In germline, CDR1 is LGHNT, CDR2 FRNRAP. Deletions cut 0 bases from V and 9 bases from J, with 15 bases between. The CDR3 region is CASGLVAPGEGPQHF. In DNA, the CDR3 is TGTGCTAGTGGTTTGGTAGCCCCCGGGGAGGGGCCCCAGCATTTT. Combining the CDR3 with reference TRBV12-5 and TRBJ1-5 gives the whole variable domain DARVTQTPRHKVTEMGQEVTMRCQPILGHNTVFWYRQTMMQGLELLAYFRNRAPLDDSGMPKDRFSAEMPDATLATLKIQPSEPRDSAVYFCASGLVAPGEGPQHFGDGTRLSIL.

The chain links TRBV2 to TRBJ2-1; no clear D. The CDR3 extends over 10 amino acids. Germline CDR1 SNHLY, CDR2 FYNNEI. Trimming removed 7 bases from V and 9 bases from J, with 7 bases in between. This CDR3 is CASMTSEQFF. In DNA form, the CDR3 reads TGTGCCAGCATGACAAGTGAGCAGTTCTTC. Together with reference TRBV2 and TRBJ2-1, the CDR3 gives the full variable domain: EPEVTQTPSHQVTQMGQEVILRCVPISNHLYFYWYRQILGQKVEFLVSFYNNEISEKSEIFDDQFSVERPDGSNFTLKIRSTKLEDSAMYFCASMTSEQFFGPGTRLTVL.

The chain uses TRBV5-1 and TRBJ2-7, with a tentative D call TRBD1 (5 bases). This CDR3 has 15 residues. V was trimmed by 0 bases and J by 3 bases, leaving 13 bases between them. Germline CDR1 is SGHRS and CDR2 is YFSETQ. CDR3 protein: CASSLGAGLIYEQYF. CDR3 in DNA: TGCGCCAGCAGCTTGGGGGCAGGGTTAATCTACGAGCAGTACTTC.

V gene TRBV27 combines with J gene TRBJ2-7; 7 bases fit TRBD2. Germline loops: CDR1 MNHEY, CDR2 SMNVEV (reference sequence). Losses at the gene ends were 8 bases for V and 4 bases for J; bases not matched to a gene: 14. CDR3 length equals 15 residues. The CDR3 spells CASGASSGGGYEQYF. In DNA, the CDR3 is TGTGCCAGCGGGGCCTCGTCGGGAGGTGGGTACGAGCAGTACTTC.

The chain employs TRBV19 and TRBJ1-4; unclear D gene. Germline assignment: CDR1 LNHDA and CDR2 SQIVND (reference sequence). The CDR3 length is 16 residues. The V end lost 4 bases, the J end lost 0 bases, and 12 bases lay between the germline ends. The CDR3 is CASSTDELTTNEKLFF. The CDR3 DNA follows: TGTGCCAGTAGTACAGACGAACTTACAACTAATGAAAAACTGTTTTTT.

This chain links TRBV2 with TRBJ2-1; 7 bases are a match to TRBD2. This CDR3 contains 18 residues. Looked up from germline, CDR1 is SNHLY and CDR2 is FYNNEI. Unmatched junction bases numbered 9, after V lost 0 bases and J lost 1 base. The CDR3 spells CASSEARRASGSYNEQFF. The CDR3 DNA follows: TGTGCCAGCAGTGAAGCCCGTCGGGCTAGCGGTTCCTACAATGAGCAGTTCTTC.

This rearrangement joins TRBV14 to TRBJ2-1, with 8 bases aligning to TRBD1. J lost 4 bases, V lost 1 base, and 9 bases had no gene match. The CDR3 sequence is 17 residues long. Germline lookup yields CDR1 SGHDN and CDR2 FVKESK. CDR3 nucleotides: TGTGCCAGCAGCCAAGGATTCGGGACAGGCCCTTACAATGAGCAGTTCTTC. The encoded protein is CASSQGFGTGPYNEQFF.

This clone has a single count. This chain uses TRBV6-4 with TRBJ2-3; maybe TRBD2 (6 bases). Germline V CDR1 and CDR2: MRHNA, SNTAGT. V was trimmed by 1 base and J by 5 bases, leaving 16 bases between them. This CDR3 is 16 amino acids long. In nucleotides, the CDR3 is TGTGCCAGCAGTGACTTACTAGCTTACTGCGAAGATACGCAGTATTTT. It yields the protein CASSDLLAYCEDTQYF.

The rearrangement joins TRBV11-2 to TRBJ1-2; TRBD1 might be the D (5 bases). The CDR3 totals 13 residues. Germline V gene sequence: CDR1 SGHAT, CDR2 FQNNGV. The ends were cut back, 5 bases at V and 3 bases at J, with 10 bases in the middle. The CDR3 DNA is TGTGCCAGCAGCCCCGACAGTGACTATGGCTACACCTTC. Translation gives CASSPDSDYGYTF.

The chain combines TRBV27 with TRBJ2-7, with 10 bases identical to TRBD2. Germline assignment: CDR1 MNHEY and CDR2 SMNVEV (reference sequence). Trimming cost V 6 bases and J 9 bases; bases outside gene matches: 8. This CDR3 has 13 amino acids. The CDR3 spells CASRYGTSEVQYF. DNA for the CDR3: TGTGCCAGCAGGTATGGGACTAGCGAAGTGCAGTACTTC.

The V and J genes are TRBV7-7 and TRBJ2-5; 8 nucleotides line up with TRBD2. V gave up 1 base and J gave up 8 bases; unmatched junction bases: 9. This CDR3 contains 15 residues. CDR1 is SSHAT, CDR2 FNYEAQ, per germline (reference sequence). Here the CDR3 DNA reads TGTGCCAGCAGCTTAGGGAGCGGGAGCGGAGATACCCAGTACTTC. It specifies CASSLGSGSGDTQYF.

This clone has just one count. V is TRBV6-6 and J is TRBJ2-2; D may be TRBD2 (5 bases). The CDR3 is made up of 15 amino acids. Between the trimmed V and J ends, which lost 6 bases and 4 bases, there was a span of 15 bases. From germline, CDR1 is MNHNY and CDR2 SVGAGI (reference sequence). CDR3 nucleotide sequence: TGTGCCAGCAGGGACTCGTCGACGGGCACCGGGGAGCTGTTTTTT. Translating gives CASRDSSTGTGELFF.

The chain employs TRBV2 and TRBJ1-5; D unclear. The CDR3 is 14 residues long. The V gene lost 3 bases and the J gene lost 6 bases, with 12 bases spanning the gap. CDR1 and CDR2 (germline): SNHLY, FYNNEI. CDR3 sequence (DNA): TGTGCCAGCAGTGATCCCGGGTGGATTCAGCCCCAGCATTTT. This codes for CASSDPGWIQPQHF.

The chain employs TRBV7-9 and TRBJ2-7, with a weak D call TRBD2 (6 bases). V lost 4 bases and J 0 bases, leaving 13 bases between the germline ends. This CDR3 is 15 amino acids long. CDR1 is SEHNR and CDR2 is FQNEAQ in the germline V gene (reference sequence). This chain's CDR3 is CASSSGRETSYEQYF. As DNA, the CDR3 is TGTGCCAGCAGCTCCGGACGGGAGACCTCCTACGAGCAGTACTTC.

The V call is TRBV7-2, the J call TRBJ2-7; D might be TRBD1 (5 bases). The CDR3 has 16 amino acids. Trimming removed 1 base from V and 0 bases from J, with 13 bases in between. Germline CDR1 reads SGHTA; CDR2 reads FQGNSA. The CDR3 DNA follows: TGTGCCAGCAGCTTAGTTGGCAAGACAGACTCCTACGAGCAGTACTTC. It yields the protein CASSLVGKTDSYEQYF.

The V call is TRBV27, the J call TRBJ1-1, with TRBD1 as a possible D gene (5 bases). V was cut by 3 bases and J by 3 bases, with 20 bases left in between. The CDR3 length is 17 residues. Germline CDR1 reads MNHEY; CDR2 reads SMNVEV (reference sequence). The CDR3 sequence: CASSFRGRGGLDTEAFF. The CDR3 region has the DNA TGTGCCAGCAGTTTTCGAGGTCGGGGGGGTTTGGACACTGAAGCTTTCTTT.

The V and J genes are TRBV5-1 and TRBJ1-2; D is perhaps TRBD1 (6 bases). V was pared by 4 bases and J by 6 bases, with 13 bases between. The germline gives CDR1 SGHRS, CDR2 YFSETQ. This CDR3 comprises 13 residues. The CDR3: CASSPPGGHGYTF. In DNA, the CDR3 is TGCGCCAGCAGCCCACCGGGGGGCCATGGCTACACCTTC.

V and J are TRBV4-1 and TRBJ2-2; 7 bases are a match to TRBD2. Germline V gene sequence: CDR1 MGHRA, CDR2 YSYEKL. The junction had 12 bases not matched to a gene; V was cut back by 4 bases and J by 4 bases. CDR3 length equals 17 residues. The CDR3 reads CASSPIGAGDVTGELFF. As DNA, the CDR3 is TGCGCCAGCAGCCCTATAGGGGCGGGAGATGTCACCGGGGAGCTGTTTTTT.

This chain joins TRBV11-1 and TRBJ2-1; 7 bases are shared with TRBD1. The V and J ends lost 5 bases and 4 bases, in that order; junction bases with no gene match: 5. The CDR3 length is 14 residues. Germline loops: CDR1 SGHAT, CDR2 FQDESV (reference sequence). The CDR3 nucleotides are TGTGCCAGCAGCGTCGGACAGGTTTACAATGAGCAGTTCTTC. Protein sequence: CASSVGQVYNEQFF.

This clone came up once. V usage is TRBV21-1 and J usage is TRBJ1-1. TRBV21-1 is annotated as a pseudogene. The CDR3 extends over 16 amino acids. The CDR3 nucleotides are TGTGCCAGCAGCAAACGGGTCTCACAAGTGAACACTGAAGCTTTCTTT. Translation: CASSKRVSQVNTEAFF.

The J gene is TRBJ2-2, the V gene TRBV2; TRBD1 is a possible D gene (5 bases). V shed 6 bases and J shed 5 bases, with 13 bases lying between them. The CDR3 extends over 14 amino acids. Germline loops: CDR1 SNHLY, CDR2 FYNNEI. The CDR3 reads CASSPGPGTGELFF. The DNA of the CDR3 is TGTGCCAGCAGCCCCGGGCCAGGGACCGGGGAGCTGTTTTTT.

This chain connects TRBV5-4 to TRBJ2-5, with a weak D call TRBD1 (5 bases). The germline gives CDR1 SGHNT, CDR2 YYREEE (reference sequence). V lost 4 bases and J 4 bases, leaving 17 bases between the germline ends. The CDR3 totals 15 residues. The CDR3 loop reads CASSAAGRTLETQYF. DNA of the CDR3: TGTGCCAGCAGCGCGGCTGGACGGACATTAGAGACCCAGTACTTC.

The rearrangement joins TRBV5-4 to TRBJ2-1; a possible D gene is TRBD1 (6 bases). The CDR3 runs to 13 residues. V lost 4 bases, J lost 4 bases, and 9 bases lay in between. Germline V gene data show CDR1 as SGHNT and CDR2 as YYREEE (reference sequence). The CDR3 DNA follows: TGTGCCAGCAGCCTAGGACAGTACAATGAGCAGTTCTTC. Its translation is CASSLGQYNEQFF.

The CDR3 DNA follows: TGTGCTAGTCTATTGGGACACCCCTACAATGAGCAGTTCTTC. This gives the protein CASLLGHPYNEQFF. V and J are TRBV12-5 and TRBJ2-1; a weak D match, TRBD1 (6 bases). Trimming cost V 8 bases and J 2 bases, with 13 bases left between them. Germline CDR1 LGHNT, CDR2 FRNRAP. The CDR3 totals 14 residues.

The rearrangement joins TRBV7-2 to TRBJ1-1; possibly TRBD1 for D (6 bases). Trimming took 5 bases from V and 5 from J, leaving 18 bases between them. Germline V lookup: CDR1 SGHTA, CDR2 FQGNSA. This CDR3 region has 15 residues. The CDR3 coding sequence is TGTGCCAGCAGCCAGCGGGGGGGGCGTTTTACTGAAGCTTTCTTT. Its translation: CASSQRGGRFTEAFF.

This sequence joins TRBV6-1 and TRBJ2-1, with TRBD1 as a possible D gene (6 bases). Germline V lookup: CDR1 MNHNS, CDR2 SASEGT. This CDR3 is 11 amino acids long. Trimming cost V 8 bases and J 7 bases, with 9 bases left between them. CDR3 in amino acids: CASLRGNEQFF. The DNA for the CDR3 is TGTGCCAGCCTCAGGGGTAATGAGCAGTTCTTC.